A single sample gave rise to the 31 T cell receptor beta chains below, sequenced in a study of CD8 T cells in ankylosing spondylitis. Study results and caveats: Apparently characteristic of ankylosing spondylitis blood was a TCR beta motif (eight highly homologous variants).

One entry per CDR3 protein, called by TCRdb with MiXCR from the 5' RACE reads. The top ten hold 1% of the sample, which has fewer than 450,000 distinct CDR3 sequences, roughly 15% seen once. These receptors are not linked to any known antigen. Sequencing was done on a sample of blood, either unsorted or a sorted T cell fraction (not recorded which). The receptor source for this set is a male donor with ankylosing spondylitis.

The chain uses TRBV7-2 and TRBJ1-2; D gene unclear. CDR1 and CDR2 from the germline V gene are SGHTA and FQGNSA. Trimming took off 0 bases at V and 8 bases at J, with 13 bases between the two ends. The CDR3 consists of 14 residues. The DNA of the CDR3 is TGTGCCAGCAGCTTAGCTGGCCTCCCGACCGGCTACACCTTC. Its protein product is CASSLAGLPTGYTF.

This clonotype was seen more than once but under ten times. The chain uses TRBV6-2 or TRBV6-3 and TRBJ1-4, with D unresolved. This CDR3 region has 15 residues. Trimming stripped 5 bases from V and 7 bases from J, with 17 bases between. The germline V gene encodes CDR1 MNHEY and CDR2 SVGEGT. CDR3 nucleotides: TGTGCCAGCAGTCCCGGGTTTCGAGGGAGTGAAAAACTGTTTTTT. This gives the protein CASSPGFRGSEKLFF.

This clonotype was picked up many times. This chain connects TRBV4-3 to TRBJ2-3, with no clear D. V dropped 0 bases and J dropped 6 bases, with 4 bases sitting between them. CDR1 is LGHNA, CDR2 YSLEER, per germline. The CDR3 has 12 residues. In nucleotides, the CDR3 is TGCGCCAGCAGCCAAGATACGGATACGCAGTATTTT. This encodes CASSQDTDTQYF.

CDR3: CASSQEYTGELFF. The CDR3 nucleotides are TGTGCCAGCAGCCAAGAGTACACCGGGGAGCTGTTTTTT. The chain joins TRBV4-2 to TRBJ2-2; D remains ambiguous. Looked up from germline, CDR1 is LGHNA and CDR2 is YNFKEQ. V lost 0 bases and J 3 bases, leaving 2 bases between the germline ends. The CDR3 length is 13 residues.

This chain links TRBV10-3 with TRBJ1-2; D unclear. CDR3 length: 14 residues. The germline CDR1 and CDR2 sequences are ENHRY and SYGVKD. Trimming pared 5 bases from V and 4 bases from J, leaving 14 bases between. The CDR3 is CAISTAGGGYGYTF. CDR3 sequence (DNA): TGTGCCATCAGTACCGCGGGCGGCGGCTATGGCTACACCTTC.

This clonotype was seen ten or more times. The chain couples TRBV29-1 to TRBJ2-1, with D perhaps TRBD2 (5 bases). Germline V gene lookup returns CDR1 SQVTM and CDR2 ANQGSEA. CDR3 length: 13 amino acids. The V gene lost 6 bases and the J gene lost 9 bases, with 18 bases spanning the gap. The CDR3, as DNA: TGCAGCGTAGCGGATTTTCAGACAATTGAGCAGTTCTTC. Translating gives CSVADFQTIEQFF.

This clonotype has a handful of counts. The J gene is TRBJ1-1, the V gene TRBV5-6; 7 positions agree with TRBD1. Germline CDR1 SGHDT, CDR2 YYEEEE. This CDR3 is built from 16 residues. J lost 3 bases, V lost 4 bases, and 12 bases had no gene match. CDR3 bases: TGTGCCAGCAGCCGACAGGGTAGTAGGAAGGACACTGAAGCTTTCTTT. Residues: CASSRQGSRKDTEAFF.

This clonotype was counted between two and nine times. This chain connects TRBV18 to TRBJ1-2, with 11 nucleotides matching TRBD1. Germline values: CDR1 KGHSH, CDR2 LQKENI. CDR3 size: 17 residues. J gave up 5 bases and V 4 bases, and 12 bases lay outside the gene matches. The CDR3 reads CASSRGTGGTQRYGYTF. DNA for the CDR3: TGTGCCAGCTCACGTGGGACAGGGGGGACACAAAGATATGGCTACACCTTC.

This clonotype was counted between two and nine times. This chain links TRBV3-1 with TRBJ1-5, with D possibly matching TRBD1 (5 bases). Trimming removed 1 base from V and 11 bases from J, with 18 bases in between. Germline loops: CDR1 LGHDT, CDR2 YNNKEL (reference sequence). The CDR3 totals 15 residues. The CDR3 reads CASSQALGGRTAQHF. The CDR3 DNA reads as TGTGCCAGCAGCCAAGCATTGGGGGGTAGGACGGCCCAGCATTTT.

There are a few counts of this clonotype. This rearrangement joins TRBV6-1 to TRBJ2-5, with no clear D. This CDR3 spans 15 amino acids. V was clipped by 2 bases and J by 5 bases, with 15 bases between them. Germline V CDR1 and CDR2: MNHNS, SASEGT. The chain's CDR3 is CASSETVPEVETQYF. The CDR3, as DNA: TGTGCCAGCAGTGAAACGGTCCCTGAGGTTGAGACCCAGTACTTC.

This clonotype was seen a few times. The chain carries TRBV12-3 or TRBV12-4 and TRBJ1-2; 7 bases are a match to TRBD1. V dropped 5 bases and J dropped 7; count of bases not matched to a gene: 7. The CDR3 runs to 13 residues. DNA for the CDR3: TGTGCCAGCAGTACCCTAGGGGGCTCTGGCTACACCTTC. This encodes CASSTLGGSGYTF.

This clonotype occurred a few times. CDR3 DNA: TGTGCCAGCAGATCCGGGACGCCGAACTCTGGAAACACCATATATTTT. Protein: CASRSGTPNSGNTIYF. The chain links TRBV3-1 to TRBJ1-3; D possibly corresponds to TRBD1 (5 bases). Germline CDR1 and CDR2: LGHDT and YNNKEL (reference sequence). V was trimmed by 6 bases and J by 0 bases, leaving 15 bases between them. The CDR3 loop spans 16 amino acids.

V is TRBV6-5 and J is TRBJ1-3; 7 bases align to TRBD1. Germline V gives CDR1 MNHEY, CDR2 SVGAGI. Trimming removed 4 bases from V and 7 bases from J; junction bases left unmatched: 4. The CDR3 loop spans 13 amino acids. CDR3 protein: CASSSDRLNTIYF. CDR3 DNA sequence: TGTGCCAGCAGTTCGGACAGGCTGAACACCATATATTTT.

This clonotype was seen a handful of times. The V call is TRBV20-1, the J call TRBJ1-6; TRBD1 aligns across 9 bases. The CDR3 sequence is 13 residues long. J was trimmed by 10 bases and V by 7 bases; bases with no gene match: 8. CDR1 is DFQATT, CDR2 SNEGSKA, per germline (reference sequence). This CDR3 is CSVPGQGRSPLHF. The CDR3 bases are TGCAGTGTCCCGGGACAGGGTCGCTCACCCCTCCACTTT.

This clonotype was counted a few times. The chain combines TRBV20-1 with TRBJ1-1, with a weak D call TRBD1 (5 bases). The V gene's germline CDR1 is DFQATT and CDR2 SNEGSKA (reference sequence). V shed 0 bases and J shed 2 bases, with 13 bases lying between them. The CDR3 runs 15 residues. The CDR3 protein is CSARDSRDYNTEAFF. CDR3 DNA: TGCAGTGCTAGAGATTCTCGGGACTATAACACTGAAGCTTTCTTT.

The CDR3 nucleotides are TGTGCCAGCAGGAGTCAGGGATCGTACGAGCAGTACTTC. Its protein is CASRSQGSYEQYF. This chain uses TRBV12-3 or TRBV12-4 with TRBJ2-7; maybe TRBD1 (5 bases). Trimming cost V 6 bases and J 4 bases, with 13 bases left between them. The CDR3 has 13 residues.

This clonotype has only a few counts. The chain has TRBV7-9 and TRBJ1-1; 7 bases line up with TRBD1. This CDR3 spans 13 amino acids. V was pared by 1 base and J by 11 bases, with 7 bases of the junction left unmatched. The germline V gene has CDR1 SEHNR and CDR2 FQNEAQ (reference sequence). CDR3 sequence reads: CASSLVQGSSAFF. The CDR3 DNA sequence: TGTGCCAGCAGCTTAGTACAGGGGAGTTCGGCTTTCTTT.

This clonotype was found many times. The chain couples TRBV7-9 to TRBJ2-1; D is uncertain. The CDR3 sequence is 12 residues long. Germline CDR1 reads SEHNR; CDR2 reads FQNEAQ (reference sequence). Trimming stripped 3 bases from V and 3 bases from J, with 3 bases between. CDR3 nucleotide sequence: TGTGCCAGCAGCTTGTACTACAATGAGCAGTTCTTC. It translates to CASSLYYNEQFF.

The chain couples TRBV5-1 to TRBJ2-7; tentatively, D is TRBD1 (5 bases). Germline values: CDR1 SGHRS, CDR2 YFSETQ. The ends were cut back, 3 bases at V and 2 bases at J, with 12 bases in the middle. The CDR3 has 14 residues. CDR3 protein: CASSSTAPTYEQYF. The CDR3 DNA reads TGCGCCAGCAGCTCGACAGCCCCGACCTACGAGCAGTACTTC. Variable domain in full (rest from reference TRBV5-1 and TRBJ2-7): KAGVTQTPRYLIKTRGQQVTLSCSPISGHRSVSWYQQTPGQGLQFLFEYFSETQRNKGNFPGRFSGRQFSNSRSEMNVSTLELGDSALYLCASSSTAPTYEQYFGPGTRLTVT.

The rearrangement links TRBV28 to TRBJ1-1; maybe TRBD1 (5 bases). V was trimmed by 6 bases and J by 1 base, leaving 9 bases between them. The CDR3 sequence is 13 residues long. Germline values: CDR1 MDHEN, CDR2 SYDVKM. The CDR3 region is CASREQENTEAFF. The CDR3 DNA reads as TGTGCCAGCAGGGAACAGGAGAACACTGAAGCTTTCTTT.

This clonotype was counted ten times or more. The chain combines TRBV12-3 or TRBV12-4 with TRBJ1-3; no clear D. Trimming took 5 bases from V and 2 from J, leaving 4 bases between them. The CDR3 has 12 residues. CDR3 sequence: CASSGPGNTIYF. The DNA for the CDR3 is TGTGCCAGCAGTGGCCCTGGAAACACCATATATTTT.

In its sample, this clonotype was seen a few times. The chain is built from TRBV5-1 and TRBJ2-1; 9 bases fit TRBD1. Trimming at V came to 1 base and at J to 9 bases, leaving 5 bases not matched to a gene. This CDR3 has 14 amino acids. Germline V lookup: CDR1 SGHRS, CDR2 YFSETQ. CDR3 loop: CASSLRTGGPEQFF. The CDR3 DNA reads TGCGCCAGCAGCTTGCGAACAGGGGGCCCTGAGCAGTTCTTC. The full variable domain, in which reference TRBV5-1 and TRBJ2-1 provide the parts outside the CDR3, is KAGVTQTPRYLIKTRGQQVTLSCSPISGHRSVSWYQQTPGQGLQFLFEYFSETQRNKGNFPGRFSGRQFSNSRSEMNVSTLELGDSALYLCASSLRTGGPEQFFGPGTRLTVL.

This clonotype was counted a few times. J is TRBJ1-2 and V is TRBV2; D might be TRBD1 (5 bases). The CDR3 totals 16 residues. Germline-derived CDR1 and CDR2 are SNHLY and FYNNEI. Trimming took off 1 base at V and 1 base at J, with 13 bases between the two ends. DNA for the CDR3: TGTGCCAGCAGTGAAGTTGGGAGACAGATTAACTATGGCTACACCTTC. This encodes CASSEVGRQINYGYTF. Drawing the rest from reference TRBV2 and TRBJ1-2, the complete variable domain is EPEVTQTPSHQVTQMGQEVILRCVPISNHLYFYWYRQILGQKVEFLVSFYNNEISEKSEIFDDQFSVERPDGSNFTLKIRSTKLEDSAMYFCASSEVGRQINYGYTFGSGTRLTVV.

The chain joins TRBV5-6 to TRBJ1-2, with 8 nucleotides matching TRBD1. Germline-derived CDR1 and CDR2 are SGHDT and YYEEEE. V shed 4 bases and J 2 bases; nucleotides not matched to a gene: 13. The CDR3 sequence is 17 residues long. The CDR3 DNA is TGTGCCAGCAGCGAAGGACAGGGCTCCCGTTGGAACTATGGCTACACCTTC. It specifies CASSEGQGSRWNYGYTF.

This clonotype was recorded a few times. The DNA for the CDR3 is TGCACCGCTCGGGCTAGCGGGAAAGGAGAGACCCAGTACTTC. Protein: CTARASGKGETQYF. The genes are TRBV20-1 and TRBJ2-5, with 9 bases matching TRBD2. Germline CDR1 and CDR2: DFQATT and SNEGSKA (reference sequence). This CDR3 is 14 amino acids long.

CDR3 loop: CASREWDQPQHF. The CDR3 DNA sequence: TGTGCCAGCAGGGAATGGGATCAGCCCCAGCATTTT. The V gene is TRBV6-6, the J gene TRBJ1-5; D remains unclear. The CDR3 loop spans 12 amino acids. Trimming removed 6 bases at V and 5 bases at J, with 8 bases between. From germline, CDR1 is MNHNY and CDR2 SVGAGI (reference sequence).

Comment on this clonotype: A read error may account for a junction end that differs from germline. The chain links TRBV12-5 to TRBJ1-2; possible D gene TRBD1, 6 bases. Germline assignment: CDR1 LGHNT and CDR2 FRNRAP. This CDR3 has 13 amino acids. DNA for the CDR3: TGTGCTAGTGGTTTGGGGACAGACTATGGCTACGCCTTC. Protein sequence: CASGLGTDYGYAF.

This clonotype was seen at least ten times. The chain recombines TRBV12-3 or TRBV12-4 with TRBJ2-7; D might be TRBD1 or TRBD2, each matching 5 bases. Trimming took 4 bases from V and 0 from J, leaving 13 bases between them. This CDR3 has 15 residues. In nucleotides, the CDR3 is TGTGCCAGCAGTTACGGGACCAGGAGCTCCTACGAGCAGTACTTC. This encodes CASSYGTRSSYEQYF.

The rearrangement uses TRBV19 and TRBJ1-3; TRBD1 matches 11 bases. This CDR3 comprises 15 residues. Germline V gives CDR1 LNHDA, CDR2 SQIVND (reference sequence). V dropped 6 bases and J dropped 1; count of bases not matched to a gene: 2. CDR3: CASSGQGASGNTIYF. The CDR3 nucleotides are TGTGCCAGTAGCGGACAGGGGGCATCTGGAAACACCATATATTTT.

This clonotype has a count of ten or more. The chain links TRBV20-1 to TRBJ2-5; D call uncertain. The CDR3 totals 13 residues. V was trimmed by 0 bases and J by 4 bases, leaving 9 bases between them. Germline assignment: CDR1 DFQATT and CDR2 SNEGSKA (reference sequence). CDR3 protein: CSARDKPVETQYF. The CDR3 DNA reads TGCAGTGCTAGAGATAAGCCGGTAGAGACCCAGTACTTC.

The table lists this clonotype with a few counts. V gene TRBV5-1 combines with J gene TRBJ2-7; the D gene is possibly TRBD2 (5 bases). The V gene's germline CDR1 is SGHRS and CDR2 YFSETQ. Between the trimmed V and J ends, which lost 5 bases and 1 base, there was a span of 19 bases. This CDR3 has 16 residues. CDR3 in DNA: TGCGCCAGCAGGACCGGGGATCTCCTACAATCCTACGAGCAGTACTTC. Amino acid sequence: CASRTGDLLQSYEQYF.